The source of this T cell receptor beta chain is a study of blood T cells in healthy people across ages (dated by TCRdb to between 2014 and 2017). Study-wide context: In model experiments, template switching captured roughly one uniquely barcoded TCR beta cDNA molecule for every two T cells. Age-related changes in TCR beta repertoire diversity were measured in the study by deep sequencing normalized with unique cDNA molecular identifiers. The donors were split into four age groups: young (average about 16 years), middle-aged (around 40), aged (roughly 60) and long-lived (about 74). To avoid experimental bias, donors of different ages were spread randomly across the sequencing lanes. The study analyzed two additional independent replicas of 1 million unique cDNA reads from the same blood draw for two donors, one aged 18 to 30 and one aged 80 or older.

Systemically healthy Caucasian individuals from Russia, 35 to 50 in total and aged about 6 to 90 years, were included as donors. Each donor gave about 9.8 milliliters of peripheral blood, drawn into EDTA-treated Vacutainer tubes. Ficoll-Paque density-gradient centrifugation was used to isolate PBMCs, with at least 6.5 million per sample. Trizol reagent was used to extract total RNA from PBMCs, with at least 6 micrograms per sample. The percentages of naive CD45RAhigh/CD27high T cells were determined by flow cytometry on a PBMC aliquot from every donor. Including the terminal cysteine and phenylalanine, the CDR3 comprises 20 residues. The entry retains the CDR3 DNA only, 60 bases that are in frame from base 1. V trim: 5 bases; J trim: 2 bases; unmatched bases: 20. CDR1 SGHNT and CDR2 YENEEA were looked up in the germline V gene. The study at large found these results: Donor CMV infection status was unknown, potentially confounding age-related changes in expanded clonotypes. The long-lived group showed more naive CD4+ T cells, fewer expanded clones and increased TCR diversity than the aged group, suggesting age selection. The percentage of naive T cells measured by flow cytometry correlated strongly with observed TCR beta diversity. Estimates of total diversity from one million sequenced T cells were regarded as lower bounds and underestimates. Observed TCR beta diversity per million T cells fell roughly linearly with age, and a significant reduction was already apparent by age approximately 41. Conclusive comparison of naive and antigen-experienced compartments was prevented by the profiling of bulk unsorted PBMCs.

On this clonotype: The antigen it recognizes is unknown. Base-call qualities are not available, and no considerably larger clone is one nucleotide away.

The library came from 5' RACE. Sequencing was performed on an Illumina HiSeq 2500. The second PCR ran for roughly 7 to 12 cycles and used a J-beta primer mix along with a sample-barcoded 5' primer. A template-switch 5' adaptor carrying 12 random nucleotides introduced a unique molecular identifier onto each TCR beta cDNA molecule. Each sample yielded at least 2.5 million CDR3-containing paired-end reads. First-strand cDNA was synthesized from all RNA with the Mint cDNA synthesis kit, primed by a TRBC-specific oligonucleotide. After uracil-DNA glycosylase treatment, a first 18-cycle PCR used universal primers M1SS and BC2_uni_R on all cDNA. In the original analysis: Each sample was normalized by randomly selecting 1 million high-quality reads, each carrying a distinct molecular identifier. Instead of being binned into consensus sequences, reads that shared molecular identifiers were thrown out. MiTCR, run with a Q25 quality threshold and the strictest error-elimination algorithm, handled CDR3 identification, clonotype clustering and error correction. A nonparametric unseen species model with Euler transformation was used to estimate a lower bound on total TCR beta diversity. Starting from the raw public reads, TCRdb applied fastp trimming at Q25, assembled clones with MiXCR and retained in-frame beta chains. Each entry is one CDR3 protein sequence, shown with its most common DNA and genes. In this record, the V and J calls reflect TCRdb's handling and not the investigators' own analysis. The sample table shows 1.5 million to 2 million distinct CDR3 sequences, and 49% are seen once. The top ten clonotypes cover around 2.1% of the sample.

The rearranged chain carries TRBV11-3 and TRBJ2-4; 8 bases in the junction line up with TRBD1. Sequenced sample: blood. This TCR was recovered from a woman aged 40 to 50 in good health. The DNA reads TGTGCCAGCAGCGCGCCCGGGACAGGTCGACCTGGTGAGACCAAAAACATTCAGTACTTC. Translation gives CASSAPGTGRPGETKNIQYF. With all but the CDR3 taken from the reference TRBV11-3 and TRBJ2-4 genes, the full variable domain is: EAGVVQSPRYKIIEKKQPVAFWCNPISGHNTLYWYLQNLGQGPELLIRYENEEAVDDSQLPKDRFSAERLKGVDSTLKIQPAELGDSAVYLCASSAPGTGRPGETKNIQYFGAGTRLSVL.